A single sample is the source of the 14 T cell receptor beta chains below, sequenced in a study of T cells after yellow fever vaccination. Via MiXCR, TCRdb re-called the 5' RACE reads, giving one row per CDR3 protein. This sample has roughly 250,000 distinct CDR3 sequences, with 10% to 15% found just once. The sample consisted of CD4+ T cells sorted from PBMCs, taken 45 days after the yellow fever booster vaccination. These receptors originate from a man aged 25 to 40 who received the YFV17D yellow fever vaccine.

The J gene is TRBJ1-1, the V gene TRBV20-1; D is unclear. CDR3 length: 11 amino acids. Germline V CDR1 and CDR2: DFQATT, SNEGSKA (reference sequence). Trimming stripped 2 bases from V and 6 bases from J, with 7 bases between. In nucleotides, the CDR3 is TGCAGTGCTAGAATCGCACCTGAAGCTTTCTTT. Protein: CSARIAPEAFF.

This clonotype was seen a few times. The chain is built from TRBV5-1 and TRBJ2-2; 8 bases fit TRBD1. The CDR3 has 15 amino acids. J was trimmed by 7 bases and V by 5 bases; bases with no gene match: 10. CDR1 is SGHRS, CDR2 YFSETQ, per germline. CDR3 sequence (DNA): TGCGCCAGCAGAACCGGGACAGGAATGAACGGGGAGCTGTTTTTT. This gives the protein CASRTGTGMNGELFF.

The table lists this clonotype with a few counts. The chain recombines TRBV7-2 with TRBJ1-2; TRBD1 matches 8 bases. CDR1 and CDR2 (germline): SGHTA, FQGNSA. V lost 7 bases and J lost 8; bases outside the gene matches: 15. The CDR3 is 15 amino acids. The CDR3 loop reads CASKPTDRGLRGYTF. The CDR3 nucleotides read TGTGCCAGCAAGCCAACTGACAGGGGACTGCGGGGCTACACCTTC.

The chain couples TRBV6-2 or TRBV6-3 to TRBJ2-1; 11 bases map to TRBD2. The CDR3 is made up of 16 amino acids. The germline CDR1 and CDR2 sequences are MNHEY and SVGEGT. After removal of 3 bases from V and 8 bases from J, the junction contained 9 bases not matched to a gene. CDR3 protein: CASSYLRLAGGYEQFF. The CDR3 DNA follows: TGTGCCAGCAGTTATCTTCGGCTAGCGGGAGGTTATGAGCAGTTCTTC.

This rearrangement joins TRBV9 to TRBJ2-7; 7 bases match TRBD2. The CDR3 length is 15 residues. Germline V gene sequence: CDR1 SGDLS, CDR2 YYNGEE. The trim removed 0 bases at V and 2 bases at J, leaving 5 bases unmatched. The CDR3 sequence: CASSVEAGVPYEQYF. The CDR3 DNA follows: TGTGCCAGCAGCGTAGAGGCGGGGGTCCCCTACGAGCAGTACTTC.

The chain has TRBV5-6 and TRBJ1-2; TRBD1 aligns across 10 bases. The germline V gene encodes CDR1 SGHDT and CDR2 YYEEEE. V lost 0 bases to trimming and J lost 7 bases; unmatched junction nucleotides: 12. CDR3 length: 17 amino acids. The CDR3: CASSLVPGTGEKSGYTF. The CDR3 nucleotides read TGTGCCAGCAGCTTGGTTCCCGGGACAGGGGAGAAGAGTGGCTACACCTTC.

V usage is TRBV2 and J usage is TRBJ1-1; 7 positions agree with TRBD1. This CDR3 region has 14 residues. V dropped 7 bases and J dropped 3; count of bases not matched to a gene: 8. Germline lookup yields CDR1 SNHLY and CDR2 FYNNEI. CDR3 sequence reads: CASTRQGGDTEAFF. The DNA for the CDR3 is TGTGCCAGCACCCGACAGGGTGGGGACACTGAAGCTTTCTTT.

The CDR3 region has the DNA TGTGCCAGCTCACCATTGACTAGCGGTTCCTACGAGCAGTACTTC. Translated: CASSPLTSGSYEQYF. J is TRBJ2-7 and V is TRBV18; TRBD2 agrees at 9 bases. CDR1 is KGHSH, CDR2 LQKENI, per germline. Trimming took 2 bases from V and 1 from J; bases not matched to a gene: 3. This CDR3 is built from 15 residues.

This clonotype was seen more than once but under ten times. J is TRBJ2-7 and V is TRBV20-1; perhaps D is TRBD1 or TRBD2 (5 bases each). Germline CDR1 and CDR2: DFQATT and SNEGSKA (reference sequence). Trimming left V 7 bases short and J 6 bases short, with 22 bases between. The CDR3 covers 14 residues. CDR3 loop: CSVQGSATLLEQYF. In nucleotides, the CDR3 is TGCAGTGTTCAGGGTAGCGCAACTCTCCTCGAGCAGTACTTC.

For the CDR3, the DNA is TGTGCCAGCAGTTTACCTAGTACCTACGAGCAGTACTTC. Translated: CASSLPSTYEQYF. The chain combines TRBV28 with TRBJ2-7; D is ambiguous. Trimming cost V 2 bases and J 2 bases, with 7 bases left between them. The length of the CDR3 is 13 residues. Germline V lookup: CDR1 MDHEN, CDR2 SYDVKM.

The rearrangement uses TRBV24-1 and TRBJ2-3, with a possible D match to TRBD2 (6 bases). Trimming removed 1 base from V and 5 bases from J, with 18 bases in between. The CDR3 has 17 amino acids. CDR1 is KGHDR, CDR2 SFDVKD, per germline. The CDR3 nucleotides read TGTGCCACCAGTGATTTCCGACTATCGGGAGCTGAAGATACGCAGTATTTT. Translating it yields CATSDFRLSGAEDTQYF.

The chain joins TRBV10-2 to TRBJ2-3, with TRBD2 identical over 8 bases. Trimming removed 4 bases from V and 2 bases from J; junction bases left unmatched: 5. The CDR3 is made up of 15 amino acids. CDR1 is WSHSY, CDR2 SAAADI, per germline. CDR3 DNA sequence: TGCGCCAGCAGTGTTCTAGCGGGTATCACAGATACGCAGTATTTT. It encodes CASSVLAGITDTQYF.

This clonotype was counted a few times. J is TRBJ2-2 and V is TRBV7-9, with 10 positions matching TRBD2. The CDR3 runs 15 residues. The ends lost 5 bases at V and 4 bases at J; junction bases unmatched: 4. Germline CDR1 and CDR2: SEHNR and FQNEAQ (reference sequence). This CDR3 is CASSLPSGGTGELFF. DNA of the CDR3: TGTGCCAGCAGCCTCCCTAGCGGGGGCACCGGGGAGCTGTTTTTT.

This clonotype has only a few counts. The chain joins TRBV7-9 to TRBJ2-1; the match to TRBD2 covers 10 bases. CDR1 is SEHNR and CDR2 is FQNEAQ in the germline V gene (reference sequence). The ends lost 5 bases at V and 4 bases at J; junction bases unmatched: 8. The CDR3 runs 16 residues. The CDR3 DNA reads TGTGCCAGCAGCGCAAATAGCGGGAGGAATTACAATGAGCAGTTCTTC. This gives the protein CASSANSGRNYNEQFF.